This T cell receptor beta chain was recovered during a study of T cell repertoires in cytomegalovirus infection. Study overall: Through public TCR beta signatures, both CMV infection and matching HLA type were indicated.

Overall study results and limits: Using cumulative public TCR beta family frequency, the authors identified those who carried CMV together with the relevant HLA. Ex vivo responses were dominated by HLA-C-restricted CMV-specific TCR beta clonotypes.

The CDR3 extends over 14 amino acids. V lost 7 bases and J lost 4, with 15 bases in between. The V gene's germline CDR1 is ENHRY and CDR2 SYGVKD. Each CDR3 protein gets one entry after TCRdb re-called the reads with MiXCR. The sample lists some 350,000 distinct CDR3 sequences, 15% to 20% occurring once. A remark on this clonotype: The target antigen is unknown.

The V and J genes are TRBV10-3 and TRBJ2-3; no clear D. Sequenced input: PBMCs. The TCR sequence derives from a human donor in good health (CMV status not recorded). Some clones in this sample may be carry-over from other donors' samples. The CDR3, as DNA: TGTGCCATCACCGGCGCCCCTGGCGCAGATACGCAGTATTTT. Its protein product is CAITGAPGADTQYF.